Below, 18 T cell receptor beta chains from the same sample are listed, as sequenced in a study of blood T cell repertoires in COVID-19. TCRdb's table, derived via immunoSEQ multiplex PCR, lists solely in-frame clones and lacks some. The sample includes about 160,000 clones, around 82% of them seen just once. Specimen: peripheral blood. The receptor set was obtained from a woman aged 40 to 50 with COVID-19, enrolled during active disease.

This chain connects TRBV6-5 to TRBJ1-2; D unresolved. Per germline, CDR1 MNHEY and CDR2 SVGAGI. The CDR3 is 12 residues long. Trimming took 1 base from V and 6 from J, leaving 6 bases between them. CDR3 bases: TGTGCCAGCAGTTACTTTGGAGATGGCTACACCTTC. Protein sequence: CASSYFGDGYTF.

The genes are TRBV28 and TRBJ2-1; TRBD1 is a possible D gene (5 bases). The germline CDR1 and CDR2 sequences are MDHEN and SYDVKM. The germline V and J ends were trimmed by 6 bases and 9 bases, with 15 bases remaining between them. This CDR3 has 13 amino acids. The CDR3 DNA follows: TGTGCCAGCAGCCAGGGTTATTACGCTGAGCAGTTCTTC. It is translated as CASSQGYYAEQFF. Filled out from reference TRBV28 and TRBJ2-1, the complete variable domain reads DVKVTQSSRYLVKRTGEKVFLECVQDMDHENMFWYRQDPGLGLRLIYFSYDVKMKEKGDIPEGYSVSREKKERFSLILESASTNQTSMYLCASSQGYYAEQFFGPGTRLTVL.

This clone has just a few counts. V gene TRBV4-2 combines with J gene TRBJ2-1; 9 bases are shared with TRBD2. This CDR3 region has 14 residues. The germline gives CDR1 LGHNA, CDR2 YNFKEQ. Trimming at V came to 8 bases and at J to 9 bases, leaving 11 bases not matched to a gene. Here the CDR3 DNA reads TGTGCCAGCGGGGATAGTAGCGGGAGTGGTGAGCAGTTCTTC. Translated: CASGDSSGSGEQFF.

In nucleotides, the CDR3 is TGCGCCAGCAGCTTGGATGGCGGCTCGAACACTGAAGCTTTCTTT. As protein: CASSLDGGSNTEAFF. The chain is built from TRBV5-1 and TRBJ1-1, with unresolved D. Per germline, CDR1 SGHRS and CDR2 YFSETQ. The CDR3 has 15 residues. V was shortened by 0 bases and J by 1 base, with 10 bases between the two germline ends. The full variable domain, completed using reference TRBV5-1 and TRBJ1-1, is KAGVTQTPRYLIKTRGQQVTLSCSPISGHRSVSWYQQTPGQGLQFLFEYFSETQRNKGNFPGRFSGRQFSNSRSEMNVSTLELGDSALYLCASSLDGGSNTEAFFGQGTRLTVV.

This clone was detected only a few times. The rearrangement joins TRBV9 to TRBJ1-1; possibly TRBD1 for D (6 bases). The germline CDR1 and CDR2 sequences are SGDLS and YYNGEE. The V end lost 7 bases, the J end lost 0 bases, and 7 bases lay between the germline ends. This CDR3 is built from 12 residues. CDR3 loop: CASQGMNTEAFF. Here the CDR3 DNA reads TGTGCCAGCCAGGGGATGAACACTGAAGCTTTCTTT.

This clone was observed a few times. V gene TRBV28 combines with J gene TRBJ1-5; a weak D match, TRBD1 (5 bases). The V end lost 3 bases, the J end lost 6 bases, and 15 bases lay between the germline ends. The CDR3 covers 15 residues. Germline V lookup: CDR1 MDHEN, CDR2 SYDVKM. The CDR3: CASSFPGVGGQPQHF. CDR3 DNA: TGTGCCAGCAGTTTCCCTGGGGTCGGGGGTCAGCCCCAGCATTTT.

This chain uses TRBV6-5 with TRBJ1-2, with D possibly TRBD1 on 6 matching bases. Germline V lookup: CDR1 MNHEY, CDR2 SVGAGI. The CDR3 extends over 14 amino acids. The ends were cut back, 6 bases at V and 2 bases at J, with 13 bases in the middle. The CDR3 protein is CASSRNDRNYGYTF. DNA for the CDR3: TGTGCCAGCAGCAGAAACGACAGGAACTATGGCTACACCTTC.

The rearrangement uses TRBV7-3 and TRBJ2-1; 8 bases fit TRBD2. The J segment lost 6 bases and the V segment lost 5 bases, leaving 9 bases of the junction unmatched. CDR3 length equals 15 residues. The germline V gene encodes CDR1 SGHTA and CDR2 FQGTGA. CDR3 region: CASSLGTSVGNEQFF. In DNA, the CDR3 is TGTGCCAGCAGCCTCGGGACTAGTGTGGGCAATGAGCAGTTCTTC.

The genes are TRBV30 and TRBJ1-4, with D perhaps matching TRBD1 (5 bases). V gave up 4 bases and J gave up 5 bases, with 11 bases separating them. The CDR3 spans 13 residues. Germline-derived CDR1 and CDR2 are GTSNPN and SVGIG (reference sequence). The CDR3 DNA reads as TGTGCCTGGAATAGGAAGGGGAATGAAAAACTGTTTTTT. This codes for CAWNRKGNEKLFF.

The chain is built from TRBV27 and TRBJ2-5; 7 bases line up with TRBD2. Looked up from germline, CDR1 is MNHEY and CDR2 is SMNVEV (reference sequence). The CDR3 consists of 14 residues. V was pared by 0 bases and J by 4 bases, with 2 bases of the junction left unmatched. This chain's CDR3 is CASSLSWGGETQYF. CDR3 in DNA: TGTGCCAGCAGTTTATCGTGGGGGGGAGAGACCCAGTACTTC.

The chain couples TRBV6-5 to TRBJ2-5; 9 bases are a match to TRBD2. The CDR3 loop spans 16 amino acids. Trimming at V came to 0 bases and at J to 5 bases, leaving 7 bases not matched to a gene. Germline-derived CDR1 and CDR2 are MNHEY and SVGAGI. The CDR3 nucleotides are TGTGCCAGCAGTTACTCGATGGCGGGGGGGTTGGAGACCCAGTACTTC. Its protein product is CASSYSMAGGLETQYF.

V usage is TRBV5-5 and J usage is TRBJ2-1; 7 bases agree with TRBD2. Unmatched junction bases numbered 6, after V lost 4 bases and J lost 8 bases. Germline V CDR1 and CDR2: SGHKS, YYEKEE (reference sequence). This CDR3 is 13 amino acids long. CDR3 loop: CASSLTSLDEQFF. CDR3 nucleotides: TGTGCCAGCAGCCTGACTAGCTTAGATGAGCAGTTCTTC. The full variable domain, in which reference TRBV5-5 and TRBJ2-1 provide the parts outside the CDR3, is DAGVTQSPTHLIKTRGQQVTLRCSPISGHKSVSWYQQVLGQGPQFIFQYYEKEERGRGNFPDRFSARQFPNYSSELNVNALLLGDSALYLCASSLTSLDEQFFGPGTRLTVL.

Points on this clone: One end of the junction does not line up with germline, which may come from a read error. V is TRBV7-9 and J is TRBJ1-1; D is possibly TRBD1 (5 bases). This CDR3 contains 15 residues. The germline V gene encodes CDR1 SEHNR and CDR2 FQNEAQ (reference sequence). This CDR3 is CASSLAGQPNTEAFF. CDR3 DNA: TGTGCCAGCAGCCTAGCGGGGCAGCCAAACACTGAAGCTTTCTTT.

This chain connects TRBV11-2 to TRBJ2-7; 10 bases agree with TRBD2. The germline gives CDR1 SGHAT, CDR2 FQNNGV. Trimming removed 5 bases from V and 2 bases from J; junction bases left unmatched: 9. This CDR3 is built from 16 residues. Here the CDR3 reads CASSLGFSGGAYEQYV. Here the CDR3 DNA reads TGTGCCAGCAGCCTTGGATTCAGCGGGGGGGCCTACGAGCAGTACGTC.

The V gene is TRBV7-3, the J gene TRBJ2-7, with 12 bases fitting TRBD1. J gave up 5 bases and V 3 bases, and 5 bases lay outside the gene matches. Germline V gene lookup returns CDR1 SGHTA and CDR2 FQGTGA. The CDR3 spans 15 residues. Written as DNA, the CDR3 is TGTGCCAGCAGCTTTACGGGACAGGGGGCAAACGAGCAGTACGTC. Translated, it gives CASSFTGQGANEQYV.

The chain is built from TRBV4-2 and TRBJ2-2, with TRBD2 matching over 7 bases. Trimming at V came to 1 base and at J to 5 bases, leaving 7 bases not matched to a gene. This CDR3 is built from 16 residues. Looked up from germline, CDR1 is LGHNA and CDR2 is YNFKEQ. The DNA of the CDR3 is TGTGCCAGCAGCCAAGTCGGTACGGGGGGAACCGGGGAGCTGTTTTTT. The encoded protein is CASSQVGTGGTGELFF.

The chain combines TRBV19 with TRBJ2-7, with 10 bases fitting TRBD2. From germline, CDR1 is LNHDA and CDR2 SQIVND (reference sequence). J was trimmed by 6 bases and V by 3 bases; bases with no gene match: 8. The CDR3 loop spans 15 amino acids. The CDR3 protein is CASSILPSGSGEQYF. CDR3 bases: TGTGCCAGTAGTATTTTGCCTAGCGGGAGTGGCGAGCAGTACTTC.

With respect to this clone: This same CDR3 is encoded by further DNA sequences in the sample. The V call is TRBV6-1, the J call TRBJ2-7; D may be TRBD1 (6 bases). Germline-derived CDR1 and CDR2 are MNHNS and SASEGT. The CDR3 length is 15 residues. Deletions cut 0 bases from V and 1 base from J, with 10 bases between. The CDR3 region has the DNA TGTGCCAGCAGTGAAGCGTCCCAGGGGTCCTACGAGCAGTACGTC. Encoded protein: CASSEASQGSYEQYV.